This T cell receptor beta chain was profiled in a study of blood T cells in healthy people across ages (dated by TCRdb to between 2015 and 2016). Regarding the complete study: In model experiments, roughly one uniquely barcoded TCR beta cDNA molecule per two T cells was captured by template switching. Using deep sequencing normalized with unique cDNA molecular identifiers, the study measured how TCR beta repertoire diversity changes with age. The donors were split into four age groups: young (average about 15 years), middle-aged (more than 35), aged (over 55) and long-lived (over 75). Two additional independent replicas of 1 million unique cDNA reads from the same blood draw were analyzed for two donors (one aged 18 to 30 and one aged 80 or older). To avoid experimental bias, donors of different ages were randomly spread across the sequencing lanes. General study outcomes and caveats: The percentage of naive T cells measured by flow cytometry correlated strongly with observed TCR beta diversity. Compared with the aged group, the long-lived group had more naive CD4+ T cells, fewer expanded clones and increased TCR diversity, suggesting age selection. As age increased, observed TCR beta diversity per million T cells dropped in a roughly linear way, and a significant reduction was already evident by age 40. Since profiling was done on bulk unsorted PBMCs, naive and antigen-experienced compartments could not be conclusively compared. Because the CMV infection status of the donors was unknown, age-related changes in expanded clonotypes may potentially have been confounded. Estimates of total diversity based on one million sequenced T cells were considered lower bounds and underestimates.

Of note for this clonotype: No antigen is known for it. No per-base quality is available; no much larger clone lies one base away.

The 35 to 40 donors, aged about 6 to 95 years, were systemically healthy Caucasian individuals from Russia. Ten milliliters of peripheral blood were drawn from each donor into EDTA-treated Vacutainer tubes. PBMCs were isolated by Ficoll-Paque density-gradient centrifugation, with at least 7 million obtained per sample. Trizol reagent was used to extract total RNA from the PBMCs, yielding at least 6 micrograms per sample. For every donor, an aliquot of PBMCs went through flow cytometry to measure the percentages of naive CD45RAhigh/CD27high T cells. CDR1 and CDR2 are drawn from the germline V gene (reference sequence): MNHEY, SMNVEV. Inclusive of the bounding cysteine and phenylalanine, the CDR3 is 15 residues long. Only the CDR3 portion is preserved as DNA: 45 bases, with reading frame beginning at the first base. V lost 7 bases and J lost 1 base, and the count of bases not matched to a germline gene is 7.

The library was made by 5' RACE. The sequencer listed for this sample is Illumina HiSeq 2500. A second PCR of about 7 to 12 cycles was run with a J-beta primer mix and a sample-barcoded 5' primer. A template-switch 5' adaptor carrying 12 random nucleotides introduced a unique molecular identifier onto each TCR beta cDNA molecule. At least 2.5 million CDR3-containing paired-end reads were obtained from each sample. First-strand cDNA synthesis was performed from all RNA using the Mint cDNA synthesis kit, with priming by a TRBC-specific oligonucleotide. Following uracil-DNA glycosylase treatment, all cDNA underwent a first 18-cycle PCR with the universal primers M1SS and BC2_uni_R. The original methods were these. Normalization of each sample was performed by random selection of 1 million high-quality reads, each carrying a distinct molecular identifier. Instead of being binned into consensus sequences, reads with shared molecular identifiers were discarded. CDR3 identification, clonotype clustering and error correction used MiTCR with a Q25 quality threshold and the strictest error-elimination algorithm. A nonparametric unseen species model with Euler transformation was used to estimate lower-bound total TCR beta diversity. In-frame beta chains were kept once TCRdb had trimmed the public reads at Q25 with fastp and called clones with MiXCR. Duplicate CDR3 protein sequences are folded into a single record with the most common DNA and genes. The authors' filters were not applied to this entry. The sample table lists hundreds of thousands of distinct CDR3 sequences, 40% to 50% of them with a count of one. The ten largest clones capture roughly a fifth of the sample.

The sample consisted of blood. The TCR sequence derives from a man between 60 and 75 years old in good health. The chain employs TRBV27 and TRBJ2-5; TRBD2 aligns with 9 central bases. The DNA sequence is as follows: TGTGCCAGCAAACCGGGACTAGCAAGCCAAGAGACCCAGTACTTC. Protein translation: CASKPGLASQETQYF.